What follows are 28 T cell receptor beta chains derived from one specimen sequenced in a study of T cell repertoires in cytomegalovirus infection (dated 2019 in TCRdb). Sequencing relied on an Illumina HiSeq 1500. TCRdb trimmed public reads at Q25 via fastp, called clones via MiXCR and kept in-frame beta chains. A single entry per CDR3 protein holds the most common genes and DNA from its merged rows. The sample includes approximately 260,000 distinct CDR3 sequences, with 17% observed a single time. The ten most abundant clones make up roughly 45% of the sample. The sequenced sample consisted of CD8+ T cells from PBMCs. The receptor source for this set is a human donor in good health (CMV status not recorded). Some clones in this sample may be carry-over from other donors' samples.

A note on this clonotype: This may be a read error, as it is one base from a much larger clone. The genes are TRBV12-3 or TRBV12-4 and TRBJ1-5, with TRBD1 identical over 11 bases. The trim removed 6 bases at V and 5 bases at J, leaving 6 bases unmatched. CDR3 length equals 15 residues. CDR3 sequence: CASSPGTGGDQPQHF. Written as DNA, the CDR3 is TGTGCCAGCAGCCCCGGGACAGGGGGGGATCAGCCCCAGCATTTT.

The chain carries TRBV29-1 and TRBJ2-1, with D hard to call. The ends were cut back, 3 bases at V and 0 bases at J, with 9 bases in the middle. Germline CDR1 reads SQVTM; CDR2 reads ANQGSEA. The CDR3 spans 14 residues. The CDR3 region is CSVEGRSSYNEQFF. The CDR3 coding sequence is TGCAGCGTTGAGGGCAGGAGCTCCTACAATGAGCAGTTCTTC.

This clonotype was seen ten or more times. This chain joins TRBV6-5 and TRBJ1-2; D is unclear. V lost 0 bases to trimming and J lost 3 bases, with 8 bases between them. CDR1 is MNHEY and CDR2 is SVGAGI in the germline V gene. CDR3 length equals 14 residues. Here the CDR3 DNA reads TGTGCCAGCAGTTACTCGCAGTTTCACTATGGCTACACCTTC. Its protein product is CASSYSQFHYGYTF.

This rearrangement joins TRBV5-6 to TRBJ2-7; TRBD2 is a possible D gene (5 bases). V was shortened by 2 bases and J by 4 bases, with 10 bases between the two germline ends. This CDR3 has 13 amino acids. Germline CDR1 reads SGHDT; CDR2 reads YYEEEE. CDR3 protein: CASSFSGFYEQYF. The CDR3 DNA follows: TGTGCCAGCAGCTTCTCGGGGTTTTACGAGCAGTACTTC.

This rearrangement joins TRBV6-1 to TRBJ2-1; D gene unclear. The length of the CDR3 is 16 residues. The V and J ends lost 6 bases and 0 bases respectively, with 15 bases between them. Germline values: CDR1 MNHNS, CDR2 SASEGT. The CDR3 protein is CASSRNSVSSYNEQFF. The CDR3 DNA reads TGTGCCAGCAGCCGTAACTCGGTGAGCTCCTACAATGAGCAGTTCTTC.

There are a few counts of this clonotype. The chain is built from TRBV15 and TRBJ2-7; D gene uncertain. Trimming shortened V by 0 bases and J by 12 bases, and 12 bases separated the two germline ends. The germline gives CDR1 LNHNV, CDR2 YYDKDF (reference sequence). The CDR3 runs to 12 residues. Here the CDR3 DNA reads TGTGCCACCAGCAGAGATTTCGGACCTCCGTACTTC. It encodes CATSRDFGPPYF.

The chain is built from TRBV7-9 and TRBJ1-3; D not resolved. The CDR3 extends over 15 amino acids. Germline V gives CDR1 SEHNR, CDR2 FQNEAQ (reference sequence). The germline V and J ends were trimmed by 4 bases and 0 bases, with 10 bases remaining between them. The CDR3 sequence: CASSSSVYSGNTIYF. CDR3 DNA sequence: TGTGCCAGCAGCTCATCAGTATACTCTGGAAACACCATATATTTT.

The rearrangement uses TRBV5-1 and TRBJ1-2; 9 positions match TRBD1. The germline gives CDR1 SGHRS, CDR2 YFSETQ. The CDR3 has 15 residues. V was clipped by 3 bases and J by 3 bases; unmatched bases: 6. CDR3 DNA sequence: TGCGCCAGCAGCTCAACAGGGGGCGCGGACTATGGCTACACCTTC. As protein: CASSSTGGADYGYTF.

This clonotype came up many times. The chain recombines TRBV12-3 or TRBV12-4 with TRBJ2-3; the match to TRBD2 covers 7 bases. Unmatched junction bases numbered 4, after V lost 5 bases and J lost 2 bases. The CDR3 is 14 amino acids. The CDR3 is CASSPGGPTDTQYF. CDR3 nucleotides: TGTGCCAGCAGTCCGGGGGGACCCACAGATACGCAGTATTTT.

The chain joins TRBV11-2 to TRBJ2-7, with TRBD1 as a possible D gene (6 bases). The CDR3 length is 15 residues. Germline assignment: CDR1 SGHAT and CDR2 FQNNGV. Trimming removed 0 bases from V and 2 bases from J, with 11 bases in between. CDR3 coding DNA: TGTGCCAGCAGCTTAGATCAGGGGCCTACCTACGAGCAGTACTTC. Translated, it gives CASSLDQGPTYEQYF.

The table lists this clonotype with a few counts. The genes are TRBV15 and TRBJ2-7; 10 nucleotides match TRBD1. V shed 3 bases, J shed 2 bases, and the junction held 10 bases outside the gene matches. This CDR3 region has 17 residues. Germline CDR1 LNHNV, CDR2 YYDKDF (reference sequence). The CDR3 here is CATSSVTGTGETYEQYF. CDR3 bases: TGTGCCACCAGCAGCGTGACCGGGACAGGGGAAACCTACGAGCAGTACTTC.

V usage is TRBV6-1 and J usage is TRBJ2-5; 10 bases line up with TRBD1. This CDR3 comprises 18 residues. After removal of 1 base from V and 1 base from J, the junction contained 9 bases not matched to a gene. Per germline, CDR1 MNHNS and CDR2 SASEGT. Here the CDR3 reads CASSEEVWDRGGQETQYF. The CDR3 region has the DNA TGTGCCAGCAGTGAAGAAGTTTGGGACAGGGGAGGCCAAGAGACCCAGTACTTC.

This clonotype was detected only a few times. The genes are TRBV20-1 and TRBJ2-1; 7 bases are shared with TRBD2. Unmatched junction bases numbered 7, after V lost 0 bases and J lost 8 bases. CDR3 length: 14 residues. The germline CDR1 and CDR2 sequences are DFQATT and SNEGSKA (reference sequence). The CDR3, as DNA: TGCAGTGCTAGAGATCGGCGGGGGATGGATGAGCAGTTCTTC. Its translation is CSARDRRGMDEQFF.

J is TRBJ2-7 and V is TRBV20-1; 10 nucleotides line up with TRBD2. The CDR3 spans 12 residues. Trimming took 6 bases from V and 3 from J; bases not matched to a gene: 2. CDR1 is DFQATT, CDR2 SNEGSKA, per germline (reference sequence). The chain's CDR3 is CSAWTSGYEQYF. The CDR3 DNA follows: TGCAGTGCGTGGACTAGCGGCTACGAGCAGTACTTC.

This clonotype appeared a few times. The J gene is TRBJ2-7, the V gene TRBV12-5, with D unresolved. V was clipped by 5 bases and J by 0 bases, with 11 bases between them. This CDR3 is built from 14 residues. The germline CDR1 and CDR2 sequences are LGHNT and FRNRAP. CDR3: CASGPGRSSYEQYF. CDR3 coding DNA: TGTGCTAGTGGTCCCGGACGGAGCTCCTACGAGCAGTACTTC.

This rearrangement joins TRBV7-9 to TRBJ2-1; a possible D gene is TRBD2 (5 bases). From germline, CDR1 is SEHNR and CDR2 FQNEAQ (reference sequence). The germline V and J ends were trimmed by 5 bases and 3 bases, with 17 bases remaining between them. The CDR3 runs to 16 residues. CDR3 sequence: CASSPIVAGDYNEQFF. Here the CDR3 DNA reads TGTGCCAGCAGCCCCATCGTCGCCGGGGACTACAATGAGCAGTTCTTC. Full variable domain (remainder filled in from reference TRBV7-9 and TRBJ2-1): DTGVSQNPRHKITKRGQNVTFRCDPISEHNRLYWYRQTLGQGPEFLTYFQNEAQLEKSRLLSDRFSAERPKGSFSTLEIQRTEQGDSAMYLCASSPIVAGDYNEQFFGPGTRLTVL.

The CDR3 DNA reads TGTGCCAGCAGCCAAGGGGACAGTTTAGGGGAGACCCAGTACTTC. Encoded protein: CASSQGDSLGETQYF. The chain combines TRBV3-1 with TRBJ2-5, with 7 nucleotides matching TRBD1. Germline CDR1 LGHDT, CDR2 YNNKEL (reference sequence). V shed 1 base and J 5 bases; nucleotides not matched to a gene: 7. There are 15 residues in the CDR3.

This clonotype appeared many times. The chain links TRBV6-2 or TRBV6-3 to TRBJ1-1; D is ambiguous. In germline, CDR1 is MNHEY, CDR2 SVGEGT. Trimming took 2 bases from V and 5 from J, leaving 12 bases between them. The CDR3 runs 14 residues. CDR3 DNA sequence: TGTGCCAGCAGTTACGACGGGGTGAGGACTGAAGCTTTCTTT. This encodes CASSYDGVRTEAFF.

The CDR3 loop is CASSPSGGGDQPQHF. CDR3 coding DNA: TGTGCCAGCAGCCCGTCGGGGGGGGGCGATCAGCCCCAGCATTTT. The chain recombines TRBV7-8 with TRBJ1-5; D might be TRBD1 (6 bases). In germline, CDR1 is SGHVS, CDR2 FQNEAQ. The CDR3 covers 15 residues. V lost 5 bases and J lost 5, with 16 bases in between.

V usage is TRBV19 and J usage is TRBJ1-1; D remains unclear. Trimming shortened V by 6 bases and J by 1 base, and 3 bases separated the two germline ends. The CDR3 length is 11 residues. Germline CDR1 and CDR2: LNHDA and SQIVND (reference sequence). The CDR3 sequence: CASRWNTEAFF. The CDR3 coding sequence is TGTGCCAGTAGGTGGAACACTGAAGCTTTCTTT. The complete variable domain, with remaining parts taken from reference TRBV19 and TRBJ1-1, reads DGGITQSPKYLFRKEGQNVTLSCEQNLNHDAMYWYRQDPGQGLRLIYYSQIVNDFQKGDIAEGYSVSREKKESFPLTVTSAQKNPTAFYLCASRWNTEAFFGQGTRLTVV.

This chain links TRBV6-2 or TRBV6-3 with TRBJ2-2, with 16 positions matching TRBD2. CDR3 size: 19 residues. V was pared by 7 bases and J by 5 bases, with 13 bases of the junction left unmatched. Germline V gene data show CDR1 as MNHEY and CDR2 as SVGEGT. The CDR3 spells CASISPGLAGGPGTGELFF. The CDR3 bases are TGTGCCAGCATTAGTCCGGGACTAGCGGGGGGGCCCGGAACCGGGGAGCTGTTTTTT.

Many counts were recorded for this clonotype. The chain employs TRBV27 and TRBJ2-2, with 8 bases identical to TRBD1. Germline V gene sequence: CDR1 MNHEY, CDR2 SMNVEV (reference sequence). The trim removed 5 bases at V and 7 bases at J, leaving 12 bases unmatched. This CDR3 is built from 16 residues. In nucleotides, the CDR3 is TGTGCCAGCAGTCTAGGACAGGGCCCCCGCTACGGGGAGCTGTTTTTT. It yields the protein CASSLGQGPRYGELFF.

This clonotype has ten or more counts. This chain uses TRBV7-2 with TRBJ2-7; 10 bases agree with TRBD2. The V and J ends lost 1 base and 13 bases, in that order; junction bases with no gene match: 4. Germline lookup yields CDR1 SGHTA and CDR2 FQGNSA. CDR3 length: 12 amino acids. The CDR3 here is CASSLDTSGDYF. The CDR3 DNA reads TGTGCCAGCAGCTTAGATACTAGCGGGGATTACTTC.

This clonotype was found a few times. The chain employs TRBV29-1 and TRBJ2-5; 7 nucleotides agree with TRBD1. V was pared by 4 bases and J by 3 bases, with 5 bases of the junction left unmatched. In germline, CDR1 is SQVTM, CDR2 ANQGSEA. This CDR3 region has 13 residues. CDR3: CSVGPGQKETQYF. CDR3 nucleotides: TGCAGCGTTGGACCGGGACAGAAAGAGACCCAGTACTTC.

This clonotype was seen a handful of times. The chain recombines TRBV5-5 with TRBJ2-6; possibly TRBD1 for D (5 bases). With 2 bases removed from V and 3 bases from J, the gap between germline ends came to 9 bases. This CDR3 region has 15 residues. Germline V gene sequence: CDR1 SGHKS, CDR2 YYEKEE (reference sequence). CDR3 DNA: TGTGCCAGCAGCTTCAGGGCCGGTGGGGCCAACGTCCTGACTTTC. The encoded protein is CASSFRAGGANVLTF. Supplemented by reference TRBV5-5 and TRBJ2-6, the full variable domain reads DAGVTQSPTHLIKTRGQQVTLRCSPISGHKSVSWYQQVLGQGPQFIFQYYEKEERGRGNFPDRFSARQFPNYSSELNVNALLLGDSALYLCASSFRAGGANVLTFGAGSRLTVL.

The chain employs TRBV20-1 and TRBJ1-5; D uncertain. Germline values: CDR1 DFQATT, CDR2 SNEGSKA (reference sequence). The CDR3 is 13 amino acids. Trimming stripped 6 bases from V and 0 bases from J, with 9 bases between. In DNA, the CDR3 is TGCAGTGCCGTGACTAGTAGCAATCAGCCCCAGCATTTT. Its protein product is CSAVTSSNQPQHF.

The chain has TRBV29-1 and TRBJ1-2; D may be TRBD1 (5 bases). This CDR3 region has 11 residues. Per germline, CDR1 SQVTM and CDR2 ANQGSEA. V was shortened by 4 bases and J by 3 bases, with 6 bases between the two germline ends. For the CDR3, the DNA is TGCAGCGTTGTGACAGACTATGGCTACACCTTC. It is translated as CSVVTDYGYTF.

The chain has TRBV12-3 or TRBV12-4 and TRBJ2-1; 14 bases map to TRBD2. V lost 4 bases, J lost 0 bases, and 11 bases stayed unmatched. CDR3 length equals 20 residues. The CDR3 DNA follows: TGTGCCAGCAGTTCTTTGGCCGGGACTAGCGGGGGAAACTCCTACAATGAGCAGTTCTTC. It codes for CASSSLAGTSGGNSYNEQFF.